This T cell receptor beta chain was profiled in a study of blood T cells in healthy people across ages. Overall study results and limits: Per million T cells, TCR beta diversity dropped about linearly as age rose. Long-lived and aged donors differed, with more naive CD4+ cells and higher diversity in the long-lived. From one million sequenced T cells, diversity estimates were lower bounds.

The sample, around 10 milliliters of peripheral blood, was drawn from each donor. A J-beta primer mix and a sample-barcoded 5' primer were used in a second PCR of roughly 7 to 12 cycles. TCRdb called the 5' RACE reads again in MiXCR, with one record for every CDR3 protein. The sample records roughly 830,000 distinct CDR3 sequences, around 62% being singletons. Germline CDR1 reads SNHLY; CDR2 reads FYNNEI. The V end was cut by 10 bases, the J end by 0 bases, with 11 bases between. The CDR3 is 13 amino acids. As for this clonotype: Its cognate antigen is unknown.

The sequenced sample was blood. The receptor comes from a man aged 30 to 45 in good health. This chain connects TRBV2 to TRBJ2-3; the D call may be TRBD1 or TRBD2 (5 bases each). The CDR3: CAIPGPSTDTQYF. The CDR3 DNA follows: TGTGCCATCCCGGGACCCAGCACAGATACGCAGTATTTT.